This entry lists 8 T cell receptor beta chains sequenced from one sample in a study of T cells in women clearing cervical HPV infection. This table comes from immunoSEQ multiplex PCR, and its TCRdb copy is limited to in-frame clones, with some not included. This listing includes 14,000 or so clones. The sequencing sample was made of blood buffy coat. These receptors were taken from a woman between 18 and 69 years old with a cervical HPV16 infection that either progressed to CIN3+ or cleared (not recorded which).

On this clone itself: The CDR3 end is not reached by the read, which stops 3 residues before it; the germline J gene fills it in. The chain has TRBV6-1 and TRBJ2-3, with no clear D. The CDR3 is 14 amino acids. From germline, CDR1 is MNHNS and CDR2 SASEGT. The DNA read from the CDR3 is TGTGCCAGCAGTGAAAGCCAGCGCAATCAGCCG. Translated: CASSESQRNQP. The full CDR3 reads CASSESQRNQPQYF.

As regards this clone: The observed sequence ends 3 residues before the CDR3 terminus, with the missing tail filled in from the germline J gene. The chain is built from TRBV28 and TRBJ2-7, with TRBD2 identical over 11 bases. The CDR3 length is 15 residues. CDR1 MDHEN and CDR2 SYDVKM come from the germline V gene. Trimming cost V 7 bases and J 3 bases; bases outside gene matches: 8. CDR3 bases read: TGTGCCAGCACTTCAATAGCGGGGGGGCACTACGAG. As protein: CASTSIAGGHYE. Given in full, the CDR3 is CASTSIAGGHYEQYF.

On this clone: Sequencing ends 3 residues short of the CDR3 end; the germline J gene provides the rest. The chain combines TRBV7-3 with TRBJ2-1; TRBD2 agrees at 10 bases. CDR3 length: 17 residues. CDR1 and CDR2 (germline): SGHTA, FQGTGA. With V trimmed by 0 bases and J by 6 bases, 8 bases remained unmatched. CDR3: CASSLTDPSGGGNEQFF. CDR3 bases read: TGTGCCAGCAGCTTAACGGATCCTAGCGGGGGAGGCAATGAG.

Comments on this clone: The CDR3 goes on 3 residues after the read ends, and that part is filled in from the germline J gene. This rearrangement joins TRBV19 to TRBJ1-2; D is possibly TRBD1 (6 bases). Germline loops: CDR1 LNHDA, CDR2 SQIVND (reference sequence). The CDR3 runs to 15 residues. The CDR3 sequence: CASSIGGGRSDTYTF. The CDR3 DNA, read in part, is TGTGCCAGTAGTATAGGTGGGGGCCGATCAGATACC.

Notes on this clone: The CDR3 goes on 3 residues after the read ends, and that part is filled in from the germline J gene. The gene calls are TRBV20-1 and TRBJ2-7; possibly TRBD2 for D (6 bases). V lost 5 bases and J 0 bases, leaving 11 bases between the germline ends. The CDR3 totals 13 residues. The germline CDR1 and CDR2 sequences are DFQATT and SNEGSKA (reference sequence). The CDR3 loop is CSAGGSSSYEQYF. The part of the CDR3 DNA that was read is TGCAGTGCTGGGGGGTCGAGCTCCTACGAG.

In the case of this clone: The read halts 3 residues ahead of the CDR3 end, with the missing end drawn from the germline J gene. The chain employs TRBV7-9 and TRBJ1-4; D ambiguous. The germline gives CDR1 SEHNR, CDR2 FQNEAQ (reference sequence). V was pared by 1 base and J by 5 bases, with 11 bases between. There are 15 residues in the CDR3. CDR3 protein: CASSLGLQENEKLFF. The sequenced CDR3 bases are TGTGCCAGCAGCTTAGGATTGCAGGAAAATGAAAAA.

On this clone: The missing CDR3 end, 3 residues past where the read stops, is filled in from the germline J gene. The rearrangement joins TRBV6-2 or TRBV6-3 to TRBJ1-2, with 7 bases aligning to TRBD1. There are 13 residues in the CDR3. CDR1 is MNHEY and CDR2 is SVGEGT in the germline V gene. The CDR3 bases that were read are TGTGCCAGCAGTTACGGGTACAGGGGCGGC. Translation gives CASSYGYRGG. The whole CDR3 sequence is CASSYGYRGGYTF.

The CDR3 here is CASSPGQTQETAFF. The part of the CDR3 DNA that was read is TGTGCCAGCAGCCCTGGACAAACACAAGAGACC. The genes are TRBV7-3 and TRBJ1-1; D possibly corresponds to TRBD1 (5 bases). The read finishes 3 residues shy of the CDR3 end, and the germline J gene is used to complete it. The CDR3 contains 14 residues. Germline assignment: CDR1 SGHTA and CDR2 FQGTGA.